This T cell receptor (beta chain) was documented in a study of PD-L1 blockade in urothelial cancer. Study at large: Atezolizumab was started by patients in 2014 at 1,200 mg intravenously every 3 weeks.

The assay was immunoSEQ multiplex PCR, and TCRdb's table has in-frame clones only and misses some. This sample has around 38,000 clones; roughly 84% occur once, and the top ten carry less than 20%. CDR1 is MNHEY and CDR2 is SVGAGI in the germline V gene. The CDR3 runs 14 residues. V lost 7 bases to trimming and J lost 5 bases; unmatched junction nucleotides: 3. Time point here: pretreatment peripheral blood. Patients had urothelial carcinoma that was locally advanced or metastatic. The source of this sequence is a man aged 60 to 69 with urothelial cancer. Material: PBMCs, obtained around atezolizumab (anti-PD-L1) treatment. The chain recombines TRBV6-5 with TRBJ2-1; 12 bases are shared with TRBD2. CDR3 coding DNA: TGTGCCAGCACCCGACTAGCGGGAGACAATGAGCAGTTCTTC. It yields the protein CASTRLAGDNEQFF.